This passage covers 16 T cell receptor beta chains from one sample sequenced in a study of OX40 agonist ivuxolimab in advanced cancers. Data came from immunoSEQ multiplex PCR; TCRdb stores just in-frame clones and leaves some out. In the table there are roughly 120,000 clones, about 90% of which are singletons. Here the sequenced sample was CD4+ or CD8+ T cells sorted from blood, taken in a trial of the OX40 agonist ivuxolimab. These receptors were collected from an adult with an advanced solid tumor such as melanoma, head and neck, liver or kidney cancer.

CDR3 sequence (DNA): TGTGCCAGCAGCCAATGGGGACAGGGGATGGAAAAACTGTTTTTT. It encodes CASSQWGQGMEKLFF. The chain joins TRBV14 to TRBJ1-4, with 10 nucleotides matching TRBD1. The CDR3 runs 15 residues. Germline V CDR1 and CDR2: SGHDN, FVKESK. V shed 2 bases, J shed 8 bases, and the junction held 5 bases outside the gene matches.

This clone was detected a few times. This rearrangement joins TRBV20-1 to TRBJ2-2; D uncertain. The CDR3 runs to 11 residues. The V end lost 3 bases, the J end lost 8 bases, and 7 bases lay between the germline ends. Germline CDR1 reads DFQATT; CDR2 reads SNEGSKA (reference sequence). The CDR3 spells CSASFYGELFF. The CDR3 DNA sequence: TGCAGTGCTAGCTTCTATGGGGAGCTGTTTTTT.

This clone showed up just once. The V and J genes are TRBV6-1 and TRBJ1-2, with 9 nucleotides matching TRBD1. Germline V CDR1 and CDR2: MNHNS, SASEGT. V trimming: 4 bases; J trimming: 4 bases; junction bases outside the gene matches: 7. This CDR3 has 15 amino acids. DNA of the CDR3: TGTGCCAGCAGTGTGTACAGGGGGCCGGCCTATGGCTACACCTTC. Translated: CASSVYRGPAYGYTF.

This clone was detected only once. V usage is TRBV2 and J usage is TRBJ2-3; D possibly corresponds to TRBD2 (5 bases). The length of the CDR3 is 13 residues. The ends were cut back, 5 bases at V and 7 bases at J, with 13 bases in the middle. CDR1 and CDR2 from the germline V gene are SNHLY and FYNNEI. CDR3 in DNA: TGTGCCAGCAGTTATGAACTAGTTTATACGCAGTATTTT. Protein sequence: CASSYELVYTQYF.

The J gene is TRBJ1-5, the V gene TRBV28; D gene ambiguous. Per the germline V gene, CDR1 is MDHEN and CDR2 is SYDVKM. V gave up 2 bases and J gave up 4 bases, with 12 bases separating them. The CDR3 loop spans 15 amino acids. DNA for the CDR3: TGTGCCAGCAGTTTAGGGAAATCGGGAAATCAGCCCCAGCATTTT. Its protein is CASSLGKSGNQPQHF.

V and J are TRBV7-9 and TRBJ1-6; D gene unclear. V was clipped by 1 base and J by 9 bases, with 10 bases between them. The CDR3 has 14 residues. Germline V gene sequence: CDR1 SEHNR, CDR2 FQNEAQ (reference sequence). CDR3 in DNA: TGTGCCAGCAGCTTAGAGGGCACCGTTTCACCCCTCCACTTT. Residues: CASSLEGTVSPLHF.

The V and J genes are TRBV10-2 and TRBJ2-7, with D perhaps TRBD1 or TRBD2 (5 bases each). Germline-derived CDR1 and CDR2 are WSHSY and SAAADI. This CDR3 is 12 amino acids long. Deletions cut 6 bases from V and 2 bases from J, with 8 bases between. The CDR3: CASSRETYEQYF. The CDR3 nucleotides read TGCGCCAGCAGCAGGGAGACCTACGAGCAGTACTTC.

The V gene is TRBV18, the J gene TRBJ1-1; D uncertain. Looked up from germline, CDR1 is KGHSH and CDR2 is LQKENI. V was trimmed by 3 bases and J by 1 base, leaving 9 bases between them. The CDR3 has 14 residues. For the CDR3, the DNA is TGTGCCAGCTCACCGCAGGTCCCGAACACTGAAGCTTTCTTT. Its protein is CASSPQVPNTEAFF. Drawing the rest from reference TRBV18 and TRBJ1-1, the complete variable domain is NAGVMQNPRHLVRRRGQEARLRCSPMKGHSHVYWYRQLPEEGLKFMVYLQKENIIDESGMPKERFSAEFPKEGPSILRIQQVVRGDSAAYFCASSPQVPNTEAFFGQGTRLTVV.

This clone was observed a single time. The chain joins TRBV5-6 to TRBJ2-1; tentative D call: TRBD1 (6 bases). Germline CDR1 SGHDT, CDR2 YYEEEE. Trimming cost V 6 bases and J 3 bases, with 13 bases left between them. CDR3 length equals 14 residues. The CDR3 sequence: CASTRGIDYNEQFF. The DNA for the CDR3 is TGTGCCAGCACCAGGGGAATCGACTACAATGAGCAGTTCTTC.

The V gene is TRBV28, the J gene TRBJ2-3; 10 positions match TRBD2. The ends lost 3 bases at V and 2 bases at J; junction bases unmatched: 5. The CDR3 sequence is 16 residues long. Germline V gene sequence: CDR1 MDHEN, CDR2 SYDVKM. CDR3 nucleotides: TGTGCCAGCAGTTTCAGGACTAGCGGATACACAGATACGCAGTATTTT. Protein product: CASSFRTSGYTDTQYF.

About this clone: The sample contains more than one DNA sequence encoding this CDR3. This chain links TRBV7-3 with TRBJ2-2; the match to TRBD1 covers 8 bases. Trimming removed 5 bases from V and 1 base from J; junction bases left unmatched: 3. The V gene's germline CDR1 is SGHTA and CDR2 FQGTGA. There are 15 residues in the CDR3. The CDR3 region has the DNA TGTGCCAGCAGCAGGGGACAGGAGAACACCGGGGAGCTGTTTTTT. Protein product: CASSRGQENTGELFF.

This clone was seen just once. The rearrangement uses TRBV7-9 and TRBJ2-1; 8 bases agree with TRBD2. Germline CDR1 reads SEHNR; CDR2 reads FQNEAQ (reference sequence). Germline trimming cut 6 bases from V and 2 bases from J; bases unmatched to any gene: 6. The CDR3 covers 15 residues. CDR3 in DNA: TGTGCCAGCAGACTACTAGCGGTTCCCTACAATGAGCAGTTCTTC. Translated: CASRLLAVPYNEQFF.

The V gene is TRBV19, the J gene TRBJ1-1, with D perhaps TRBD1 (6 bases). This CDR3 is 16 amino acids long. Trimming left V 4 bases short and J 4 bases short, with 19 bases between. The germline V gene has CDR1 LNHDA and CDR2 SQIVND (reference sequence). Written as DNA, the CDR3 is TGTGCCAGTAGTACGGTAGGGGTCGGGGGGCTCACTGAAGCTTTCTTT. Residues: CASSTVGVGGLTEAFF.

The rearrangement joins TRBV5-1 to TRBJ1-6; the D is unclear. Trimming cost V 0 bases and J 3 bases, with 4 bases left between them. Germline V gene data show CDR1 as SGHRS and CDR2 as YFSETQ. This CDR3 is built from 14 residues. CDR3 in amino acids: CASSLGNYNSPLHF. CDR3 coding DNA: TGCGCCAGCAGCTTGGGAAACTATAATTCACCCCTCCACTTT.

This chain links TRBV19 with TRBJ1-5; 8 nucleotides agree with TRBD1. The CDR3 is 16 residues long. CDR1 and CDR2 (germline): LNHDA, SQIVND (reference sequence). Trimming took 5 bases from V and 1 from J; bases not matched to a gene: 7. The chain's CDR3 is CASSPAGGRSNQPQHF. Here the CDR3 DNA reads TGTGCCAGTAGTCCCGCAGGGGGCAGAAGCAATCAGCCCCAGCATTTT.

This clone was seen only once. The chain recombines TRBV7-6 with TRBJ2-2, with D possibly being TRBD2 (6 bases). Between the trimmed V and J ends, which lost 4 bases and 5 bases, there was a span of 11 bases. The CDR3 contains 14 residues. Germline V gene sequence: CDR1 SGHVS, CDR2 FNYEAQ. CDR3 in DNA: TGTGCCAGCAGCTACGACGGGGGAACCGGGGAGCTGTTTTTT. Its protein product is CASSYDGGTGELFF.